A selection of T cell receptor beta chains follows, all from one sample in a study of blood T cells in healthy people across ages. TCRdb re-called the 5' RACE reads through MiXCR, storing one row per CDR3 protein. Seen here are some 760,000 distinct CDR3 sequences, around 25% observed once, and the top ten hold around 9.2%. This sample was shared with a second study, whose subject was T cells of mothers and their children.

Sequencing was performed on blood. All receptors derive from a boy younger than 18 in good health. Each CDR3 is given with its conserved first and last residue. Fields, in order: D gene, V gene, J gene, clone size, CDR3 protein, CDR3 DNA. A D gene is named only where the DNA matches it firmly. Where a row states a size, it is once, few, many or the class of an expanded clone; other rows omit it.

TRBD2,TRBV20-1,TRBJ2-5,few,CSAAPGLAGETQYF,TGCAGTGCTGCACCGGGACTAGCGGGGGAAACCCAGTACTTC
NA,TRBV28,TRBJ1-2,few,CASSLDQGYGYTF,TGTGCCAGCAGTTTGGACCAGGGGTATGGCTACACCTTC
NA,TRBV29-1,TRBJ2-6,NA,CSVASVSRGSGANVLTF,TGCAGCGTTGCTTCCGTGTCGAGGGGTTCTGGGGCCAACGTCCTGACTTTC
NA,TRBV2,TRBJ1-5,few,CASSDGTNQPQHF,TGTGCCAGCAGTGACGGGACGAATCAGCCCCAGCATTTT
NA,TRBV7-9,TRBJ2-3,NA,CASSSTYSTDTQYF,TGTGCCAGCAGCTCCACCTACAGCACAGATACGCAGTATTTT
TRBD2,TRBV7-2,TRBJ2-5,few,CASSLSETSGGLVPETQYF,TGTGCCAGCAGCTTATCAGAGACTAGCGGGGGACTAGTTCCAGAGACCCAGTACTTC
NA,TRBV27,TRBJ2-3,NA,CASSSGYTTTDTQYF,TGTGCCAGCAGTTCCGGGTATACCACCACAGATACGCAGTATTTT
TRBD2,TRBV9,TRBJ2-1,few,CASSVSTSGKNYNEQFF,TGTGCCAGCAGCGTATCCACTAGCGGGAAGAACTACAATGAGCAGTTCTTC
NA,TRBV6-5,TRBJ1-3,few,CASSYSRGPGNTIYF,TGTGCCAGCAGTTACTCACGGGGGCCTGGAAACACCATATATTTT
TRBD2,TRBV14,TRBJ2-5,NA,CASSQYSGRPETQYF,TGTGCCAGCAGCCAGTATAGCGGGAGGCCGGAGACCCAGTACTTC
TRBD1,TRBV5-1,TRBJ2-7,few,CASSRTGVAYEQYF,TGCGCCAGCAGCCGGACAGGCGTTGCCTACGAGCAGTACTTC
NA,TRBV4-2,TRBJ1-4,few,CASSQGNREGEKLFF,TGTGCCAGCAGCCAAGGGAACAGGGAAGGGGAAAAACTGTTTTTT
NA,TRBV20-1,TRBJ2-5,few,CSASQLGSLETQYF,TGCAGTGCTAGCCAGCTCGGATCGCTCGAGACCCAGTACTTC
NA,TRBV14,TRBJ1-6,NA,CASSQEGTGNWGTLHF,TGTGCCAGCAGCCAAGAAGGAACAGGGAATTGGGGAACCCTCCACTTT
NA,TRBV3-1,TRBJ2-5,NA,CASSQEFAQARRVETQYF,TGTGCCAGCAGCCAAGAATTCGCACAGGCCCGAAGGGTGGAGACCCAGTACTTC
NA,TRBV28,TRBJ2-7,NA,CASSRPPGRESRYEQYF,TGTGCCAGCAGTAGACCACCGGGACGGGAGTCCCGCTACGAGCAGTACTTC
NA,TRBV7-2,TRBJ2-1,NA,CASRPTPGSYNERFF,TGTGCCAGCAGACCAACTCCCGGCTCCTACAATGAGCGGTTCTTC
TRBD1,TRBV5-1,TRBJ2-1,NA,CASSLTGPNEQFF,TGCGCCAGCAGCCTGACAGGGCCCAATGAGCAGTTCTTC
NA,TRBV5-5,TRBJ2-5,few,CASSKGTRGETQYF,TGTGCCAGCAGCAAGGGAACTCGGGGAGAGACCCAGTACTTC
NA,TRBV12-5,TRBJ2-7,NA,CASGRDNSYEQYF,TGTGCTAGTGGTCGTGACAACTCCTACGAGCAGTACTTC
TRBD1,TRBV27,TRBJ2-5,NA,CASSRKSLKRTGHGETQYF,TGTGCCAGCAGTCGAAAATCACTCAAAAGGACAGGGCACGGGGAGACCCAGTACTTC
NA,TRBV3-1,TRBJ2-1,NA,CASSPPARGNHNEQFF,TGTGCCAGCAGCCCGCCAGCACGCGGGAACCACAATGAGCAGTTCTTC
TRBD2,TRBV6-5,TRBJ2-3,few,CASSYRTSGSLTDTQYF,TGTGCCAGCAGTTACCGGACTAGCGGGAGCCTCACAGATACGCAGTATTTT
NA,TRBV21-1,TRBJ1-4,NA,CASSKDNRPLREKLFF,TGTGCCAGCAGCAAAGATAACAGACCACTTCGTGAAAAACTGTTTTTT
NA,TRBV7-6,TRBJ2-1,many,CASSLSHNEQFF,TGTGCCAGCAGCTTAAGTCACAATGAGCAGTTCTTC
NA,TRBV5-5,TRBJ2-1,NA,CASSLDRSSYNEQFF,TGTGCCAGCAGCTTGGACCGAAGCTCCTACAATGAGCAGTTCTTC
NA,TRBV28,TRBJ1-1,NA,CASMRVARGNTEAFF,TGTGCCAGCATGCGCGTTGCGCGTGGGAACACTGAAGCTTTCTTT
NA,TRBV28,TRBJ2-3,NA,CASSSSEDGDTQYF,TGTGCCAGCAGTTCGTCAGAGGATGGGGATACGCAGTATTTT
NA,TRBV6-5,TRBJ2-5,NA,CASSYSLGTRGLETQYF,TGTGCCAGCAGTTACTCGTTGGGGACCCGGGGCCTGGAGACCCAGTACTTC
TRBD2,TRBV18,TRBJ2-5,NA,CASSPLMGGQETQYF,TGTGCCAGCTCACCACTGATGGGGGGGCAAGAGACCCAGTACTTC
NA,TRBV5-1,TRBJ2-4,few,CASSPTTGHAMNIQYF,TGCGCCAGCAGCCCAACTACCGGACACGCGATGAACATTCAGTACTTC
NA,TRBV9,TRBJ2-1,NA,CASSTVGDEQFF,TGTGCCAGCAGCACGGTGGGGGATGAGCAGTTCTTC
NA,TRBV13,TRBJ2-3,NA,CASKTGIDTQYF,TGTGCCAGCAAAACGGGTATAGATACGCAGTATTTT
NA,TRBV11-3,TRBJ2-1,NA,CASSLRSSASYNEQFF,TGTGCCAGCAGCTTACGCTCTTCGGCCTCCTACAATGAGCAGTTCTTC
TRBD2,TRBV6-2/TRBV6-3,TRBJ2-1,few,CASGSGGHNEQFF,TGTGCCAGCGGGAGCGGGGGGCACAATGAGCAGTTCTTC
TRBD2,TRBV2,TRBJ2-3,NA,CASAGLAKDTDTQYF,TGTGCCAGCGCCGGACTAGCGAAAGACACAGATACGCAGTATTTT
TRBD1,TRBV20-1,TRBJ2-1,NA,CSAIPGQGGNEQFF,TGCAGTGCTATTCCGGGACAGGGTGGCAATGAGCAGTTCTTC
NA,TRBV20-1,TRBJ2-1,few,CSAGLNEQFF,TGCAGTGCTGGCCTCAATGAGCAGTTCTTC
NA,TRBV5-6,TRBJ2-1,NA,CASSSKMGLDTNEQFF,TGTGCCAGCAGCTCCAAAATGGGCCTTGATACGAATGAGCAGTTCTTC
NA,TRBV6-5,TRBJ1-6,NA,CASSVQGTTYSPLHF,TGTGCCAGCAGCGTTCAGGGGACGACCTATTCACCCCTCCACTTT
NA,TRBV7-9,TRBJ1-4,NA,CASSLAMYGGKLFF,TGTGCCAGCAGCTTAGCCATGTATGGTGGAAAACTGTTTTTT
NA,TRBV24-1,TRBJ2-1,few,CATSEQGASGVWEQFF,TGTGCCACCAGTGAGCAGGGGGCTAGCGGGGTCTGGGAGCAGTTCTTC
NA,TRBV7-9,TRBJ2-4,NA,CASSFIGRGEAKNIQYF,TGTGCCAGCAGCTTTATAGGCAGGGGGGAAGCCAAAAACATTCAGTACTTC
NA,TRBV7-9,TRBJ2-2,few,CASSSWDDRGELFF,TGTGCCAGCAGCTCTTGGGACGATAGGGGGGAGCTGTTTTTT
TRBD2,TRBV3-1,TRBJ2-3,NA,CASSQGTSGSFGTDTQYF,TGTGCCAGCAGCCAAGGGACTAGCGGGAGCTTTGGCACAGATACGCAGTATTTT
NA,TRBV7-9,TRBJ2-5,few,CASSALGRQETQYF,TGTGCCAGCAGCGCCCTGGGACGGCAAGAGACCCAGTACTTC